This TCR beta chain was retrieved from a study of sequential checkpoint blockade in melanoma. The wider study: Randomization was 1:1 between first-line nivolumab→ipilimumab and ipilimumab→nivolumab. Each arm's sequence ended with maintenance nivolumab.

Data came from immunoSEQ multiplex PCR; TCRdb stores just in-frame clones and leaves some out. Of 15,000 to 20,000 clones in the sample, 69% are singletons; the top ten hold 18%. Treatment noted: randomized to nivolumab then ipilimumab (arm A) or the reverse (arm B). PBMC sorting kept live CD3+CD8+ cells without CD19 or CD56. The CDR3 consists of 17 residues. The V gene's germline CDR1 is PRHDT and CDR2 FYEKMQ (reference sequence). V lost 1 base and J lost 1, with 16 bases in between. The sequencing used CD8+ T cells sorted from blood (inferred from file names), collected from a patient given nivolumab and ipilimumab in sequence. This chain joins TRBV13 and TRBJ1-2; D ambiguous. The clonotype comes from a human donor with melanoma. CDR3 sequence: CASSLAWQLQDNYGYTF. The CDR3 DNA follows: TGTGCCAGCAGCTTAGCTTGGCAACTACAAGATAACTATGGCTACACCTTC.